This T cell receptor (beta chain) was sequenced in a study of cytomegalovirus exposure and HLA in healthy donors. Across the whole study: Earlier, some 170 million T cells were analyzed, and 90 million to 140 million unique TCR beta sequences were found among them. Study-wide results and caveats: A previous analysis found most TCR beta V segments productive roughly 87% or roughly 30% of the time.

Points on this clone: Antigen specificity is unknown.

There are 14 residues in the CDR3. V shed 7 bases, J shed 5 bases, and the junction held 3 bases outside the gene matches. Germline loops: CDR1 SGHRS, CDR2 YFSETQ. Both 60 Vbeta primers and 13 Jbeta primers went into the PCR. Sequenced by immunoSEQ multiplex PCR; TCRdb stores in-frame clones only, minus some. The sample has about 100,000 clones; about 79% are singletons. V is TRBV5-1 and J is TRBJ2-1, with 13 bases identical to TRBD2. What was sequenced was PBMCs. The sequence came from a woman younger than 35 in good health and CMV-seronegative. The CDR3 bases are TGCGCCAGCGGCGGACTAGCGGGAGACAATGAGCAGTTCTTC. Its protein product is CASGGLAGDNEQFF.